This T cell receptor (beta chain) stems from a study of blood T cell repertoires in COVID-19. The authors' processing: Reference gene primer amplification in the assay estimated nucleated cell counts. The repertoire was sequenced with immunoSEQ multiplex PCR; TCRdb's copy has only in-frame clones and lacks some. D and trimming were read from the DNA, whereas the V and J calls and clone size are those reported in that table. The table includes a few hundred thousand clones, 82% detected once. Before they entered the study, exposed participants had met a COVID-19 case within 2 weeks. After removal of 5 bases from V and 4 bases from J, the junction contained 7 bases not matched to a gene. The CDR3 loop spans 14 amino acids. Looked up from germline, CDR1 is MNHEY and CDR2 is SVGAGI.

The genes are TRBV6-5 and TRBJ2-7; 8 bases are shared with TRBD2. Sample: PBMCs or T cells enriched from blood (not recorded which). The sequence derives from a man aged 40-50 years who had been exposed to COVID-19. The CDR3 here is CASSPTGGAYEQYF. CDR3 DNA sequence: TGTGCCAGCAGTCCGACCGGGGGGGCTTACGAGCAGTACTTC.